The clone carrying this T cell receptor beta chain was seen once. Antigen: not known. CDR1 is MGHRA and CDR2 is YSYEKL in the germline V gene. The ends lost 4 bases at V and 3 bases at J; junction bases unmatched: 8. The CDR3 runs 16 residues. TCRdb passed the RT-PCR reads through MiXCR, listing each CDR3 protein once. The sample contains about 700,000 distinct CDR3 sequences, about 15% of which appear only once. This sample was taken from a study of response to subunit inactivated influenza vaccine. General study findings and limits: The authors offered the suggestion that each seasonal influenza vaccination recruits few new T cells.

The rearrangement links TRBV4-1 to TRBJ2-7; 11 nucleotides line up with TRBD1. The clonotype comes from a man over 45 who received an inactivated influenza vaccine. The sequencing used PBMCs from blood, collected less than 15 days before vaccination. The CDR3 region has the DNA TGCGCCAGCAGCCTAGCGGGACAGGGGGGAATCTACGAGCAGTACTTC. The encoded protein is CASSLAGQGGIYEQYF.